Detailed here is one TCR beta chain. Other DNA sequences in the sample encode the same CDR3. The data are from a study of CD8+ T cells in alopecia areata. cDNA reverse transcribed from extracted RNA served as the sequencing template. Here immunoSEQ multiplex PCR was the method, and the copy in TCRdb shows in-frame clones only, minus some. The repertoire includes 200,000 or so clones, 50% to 60% of them detected once, and around 0.44% sits in the top ten. CDR3 length: 15 residues. V lost 0 bases to trimming and J lost 1 base, with 4 bases between them. CDR1 and CDR2 from the germline V gene are MNHEY and SVGAGI.

The rearrangement uses TRBV6-5 and TRBJ2-6; D call uncertain. The clonotype was recovered from a human donor with alopecia areata. The source material was CD4+ T cells sorted from blood, sampled at week 0. In DNA form, the CDR3 reads TGTGCCAGCAGTTACTCCGGGTCTGGGGCCAACGTCCTGACTTTC. This sequence encodes CASSYSGSGANVLTF.